A single T cell receptor beta chain is shown here with its context. The ends lost 5 bases at V and 3 bases at J; junction bases unmatched: 14. Germline V gene data show CDR1 as SGHAT and CDR2 as FQNNGV. The CDR3 loop spans 18 amino acids. This sample is part of a study of blood T cell repertoires in COVID-19. Study background: Samples came from the United States, Italy and Spain, spanning acute and convalescent COVID-19. PBMCs, B-cell-depleted T cells, or T cells were the source of the cDNA or gDNA that made up the material.

Original processing notes: Cell counts per sample came from amplifying reference gene primers. Here immunoSEQ multiplex PCR was the method, and the copy in TCRdb shows in-frame clones only, minus some. That table is the source of V, J and clone size, and D and trimming were worked out from the DNA. The data hold approximately 250,000 clones, with nearly 95% observed a single time. Seattle enrolled patients during active infection and tracked them longitudinally. The material sequenced was peripheral blood. This receptor was taken from a man younger than 45 with COVID-19, enrolled during active disease. V usage is TRBV11-2 and J usage is TRBJ2-7, with 12 bases matching TRBD1. CDR3 in DNA: TGTGCCAGCAGCCCCACCGGGACAGGGGGCCGCCAGGACTACGAGCAGTACTTC. It codes for CASSPTGTGGRQDYEQYF.